The rows below give T cell receptor beta chains drawn from one sample of a study of T cell repertoires and HLA-DP antigens. The antigens of these receptors remain unknown. Profiling relied on immunoSEQ multiplex PCR, and the TCRdb table lists in-frame clones only, not all of them. This sample has about 73,000 clones; roughly 77% occur once, and the top ten carry approximately 1.4%. The specimen sequenced was CD4+ T cells from PBMCs. The receptors were sampled from a man in his sixties in good health and CMV-seronegative. CDR3s include the opening cysteine and the closing phenylalanine or tryptophan. The order of the fields is clone size, J gene, V gene, D gene, CDR3 DNA, CDR3 protein. A D gene is named only where the DNA matches it firmly. A row's size may be missing; if present it is once, few, many or a size class.

>.|TRBJ2-2|TRBV10-3|.
TGTGCCATCAGCCCGCCTGGCCCCGGGGAGCTGTTTTTT
CAISPPGPGELFF
>few|TRBJ1-2|TRBV7-2|.
TGTGCCAGCAGCCTTGACGGGTCCGGACGTGGCTACACCTTC
CASSLDGSGRGYTF
>.|TRBJ2-7|TRBV18|TRBD1
TGTGCCAGCTCCCCCTCGACAGGGGTGATACCCTACGAGCAGTACTTC
CASSPSTGVIPYEQYF
>.|TRBJ1-3|TRBV4-2|TRBD1
TGTGCCAGCAGCCCCGACAAGGGGGCCGTTGGAAACACCATATATTTT
CASSPDKGAVGNTIYF
>.|TRBJ1-1|TRBV19|.
TGTGCCAGCATCCCTGGCAGGATGAACACTGAAGCTTTCTTT
CASIPGRMNTEAFF
>.|TRBJ1-2|TRBV19|.
TGTGCCAGTAGTATAGAAACGGGGGTTGGACAGTTGGCTGGCTACACCTTC
CASSIETGVGQLAGYTF
>.|TRBJ2-5|TRBV18|.
TGTGCCAGCTCAGCCCCAGGGAGTAGGCAAGAGACCCAGTACTTC
CASSAPGSRQETQYF
>.|TRBJ1-6|TRBV9|TRBD1
TGTGCCAGCAGCGTAGCCGGGACAGGGCTCCTGGGATCACCCCTCCACTTT
CASSVAGTGLLGSPLHF
>.|TRBJ1-1|TRBV18|.
TGTGCCAGCTCACCTACCCTGAACACTGAAGCTTTCTTT
CASSPTLNTEAFF
>.|TRBJ1-1|TRBV7-9|TRBD1
TGTGCCAGCAGCTTAGGGGACAGGGGCCGGAACACTGAAGCTTTCTTT
CASSLGDRGRNTEAFF
>.|TRBJ2-3|TRBV7-2|.
TGTGCCAGCAGCTTAGCAGGTACTAGCACAGATACGCAGTATTTT
CASSLAGTSTDTQYF
>.|TRBJ1-5|TRBV28|TRBD1
TGTGCCAGCAGTCTCTGGACAGGGGGTCAGCCCCAGCATTTT
CASSLWTGGQPQHF
>.|TRBJ1-5|TRBV11-2|.
TGTGCCAGCAGCTTAGGGAATAGCAATCAGCCCCAGCATTTT
CASSLGNSNQPQHF
>.|TRBJ1-2|TRBV7-2|.
TGTGCCAGCAGCTTAGATGCAGGGGCACGGGGTGGCTACACCTTC
CASSLDAGARGGYTF
>few|TRBJ1-1|TRBV5-4|.
TGTGCCAGCAGCTTGGTAGGGGTTGAAGCTTTCTTT
CASSLVGVEAFF
>.|TRBJ2-3|TRBV2|TRBD1
TGTGCCAGCAGTGGACAGGGGGCGACCACAGATACGCAGTATTTT
CASSGQGATTDTQYF
>once|TRBJ2-1|TRBV4-3|TRBD2
TGCGCCAGCAGCCGTATAGCGGGAGGGCCGAATGAGCAGTTCTTC
CASSRIAGGPNEQFF
>.|TRBJ2-2|TRBV4-3|.
TGCGCCAGCAGCAGCGACCCGGGGGTGGGAACCGGGGAGCTGTTTTTT
CASSSDPGVGTGELFF
>.|TRBJ1-4|TRBV27|TRBD1
TGTGCCAGCGCCTGGACAGGGGAAAGGGGAAAACTGTTTTTT
CASAWTGERGKLFF
>.|TRBJ2-3|TRBV11-2|.
TGTGCCAGCAGCGCCACCCGCCATACGCAGTATTTT
CASSATRHTQYF
>.|TRBJ2-2|TRBV7-9|TRBD1
TGTGCCAGCAGCCACCGACAGGGCTTAACCGGGGAGCTGTTTTTT
CASSHRQGLTGELFF
>.|TRBJ1-1|TRBV10-1|.
TGCGCCAGCAGTGCCTTAAGGGAAGGCAACACTGAAGCTTTCTTT
CASSALREGNTEAFF
>.|TRBJ1-1|TRBV27|TRBD1
TGTGCCAGCAGGGAAGGGGGCAAAGAAGCTTTCTTT
CASREGGKEAFF
>.|TRBJ2-2|TRBV9|.
TGTGCCAGCATGGGACAAGCCAACACCGGGGAGCTGTTTTTT
CASMGQANTGELFF
>.|TRBJ1-5|TRBV7-8|TRBD1
TGTGCCAGCAGCCCTAGCCGACAGGGCGGCAATCAGCCCCAGCATTTT
CASSPSRQGGNQPQHF
>.|TRBJ2-7|TRBV7-6|.
TGTGCCAGCAGCGCTTACAGGAGCCGCTCCTACGAGCAGTACTTC
CASSAYRSRSYEQYF
>.|TRBJ2-4|TRBV5-4|.
TGTGCCAGCAGCTTGGATTCTGGGAAGTTGGCCAAAAACATTCAGTACTTC
CASSLDSGKLAKNIQYF
>.|TRBJ1-4|TRBV19|.
TGTGCCAGCACTACGCAGGGGGAAAAACTGTTTTTT
CASTTQGEKLFF
>.|TRBJ1-5|TRBV28|.
TGTGCCAGCACCTTTTACGGGTACATCTCCAGTCAGCCCCAGCATTTT
CASTFYGYISSQPQHF